These 6 T cell receptor beta chains share one sample of origin, sequenced in a study of shared clonotypes between healthy human individuals. TCRdb keeps only in-frame clones here, not all; method: immunoSEQ multiplex PCR. This sample carries about 2.4 million clones, approximately 94% of them seen once, and the ten largest clones take 0.36%. The sequencing sample was made of naive CD4+ T cells from PBMCs. Subset indicated: CD45RA+ positively selected. The receptors shown here come from a man aged 18 to 30 in good health. Some clones in this sample may be carry-over from other donors' samples.

A word on this clone: In the same sample, other DNA sequences code for this CDR3. The chain combines TRBV5-1 with TRBJ2-1, with 9 bases identical to TRBD2. With 0 bases clipped from V and 2 bases from J, the junction kept 0 bases outside the gene matches. The CDR3 length is 15 residues. Germline loops: CDR1 SGHRS, CDR2 YFSETQ. The CDR3 here is CASSLASGAYNEQFF. In nucleotides, the CDR3 is TGCGCCAGCAGCTTGGCTAGCGGGGCCTACAATGAGCAGTTCTTC. The variable domain in full, completed from reference TRBV5-1 and TRBJ2-1, reads KAGVTQTPRYLIKTRGQQVTLSCSPISGHRSVSWYQQTPGQGLQFLFEYFSETQRNKGNFPGRFSGRQFSNSRSEMNVSTLELGDSALYLCASSLASGAYNEQFFGPGTRLTVL.

J is TRBJ2-3 and V is TRBV6-5; possible D gene TRBD1, 5 bases. This CDR3 is built from 15 residues. Germline V gives CDR1 MNHEY, CDR2 SVGAGI. V lost 2 bases and J lost 4, with 13 bases in between. The CDR3 DNA reads TGTGCCAGCAGTTACGGGCAGGGCGGCGCAGATACGCAGTATTTT. This gives the protein CASSYGQGGADTQYF.

This clone was recorded only once. The genes are TRBV29-1 and TRBJ2-2, with D unclear. V was cut by 5 bases and J by 0 bases, with 10 bases left in between. The CDR3 has 14 residues. CDR1 and CDR2 from the germline V gene are SQVTM and ANQGSEA. DNA for the CDR3: TGCAGCGTTTCGATGCATTCGAACACCGGGGAGCTGTTTTTT. Translated, it gives CSVSMHSNTGELFF.

The chain uses TRBV28 and TRBJ1-5, with D perhaps TRBD1 (5 bases). The CDR3 contains 13 residues. The germline gives CDR1 MDHEN, CDR2 SYDVKM. Trimming took 2 bases from V and 6 from J, leaving 8 bases between them. In nucleotides, the CDR3 is TGTGCCAGCAGTTTAGGGGCTATTCAGCCCCAGCATTTT. The encoded protein is CASSLGAIQPQHF.

The chain has TRBV6-5 and TRBJ2-3; 10 nucleotides match TRBD2. Trimming at V came to 6 bases and at J to 3 bases, leaving 6 bases not matched to a gene. Germline lookup yields CDR1 MNHEY and CDR2 SVGAGI. This CDR3 is 15 amino acids long. CDR3 loop: CASSRGLAETDTQYF. DNA of the CDR3: TGTGCCAGCAGCCGTGGACTAGCGGAAACAGATACGCAGTATTTT.

The chain employs TRBV6-1 and TRBJ2-1; tentative D call: TRBD1 (6 bases). CDR1 is MNHNS and CDR2 is SASEGT in the germline V gene. V was clipped by 6 bases and J by 6 bases, with 15 bases between them. This CDR3 comprises 14 residues. The CDR3 region has the DNA TGTGCCAGCAGGAGCACCGGACAGTTCAATGAGCAGTTCTTC. This sequence encodes CASRSTGQFNEQFF.